The 19 T cell receptor beta chains below come from one sample, sequenced in a study of T-cell reconstitution after alpha-beta-depleted transplantation in children (dated by TCRdb to 2016 to 2017). The sample's treatment or condition, from its label and the paper: allogeneic hematopoietic cell transplantation with graft depleted of TCRalphabeta T cells and CD19 B cells. Library method: PCR. Sequencing instrument: Illumina HiSeq 2500. To normalize quantification of the TCRbeta repertoire, the TCR libraries were built with molecular barcoding that relied on unique molecular identifiers. TCRdb reran the public reads through fastp at Q25 and MiXCR, keeping productive beta chains. Each entry merges the rows of one CDR3 protein and shows their most common DNA and genes. Across this sample there are 300,000 to 350,000 distinct CDR3 sequences, with 23% seen only once. The ten largest clones take up approximately 9.9% of the sample.

This specimen was PBMCs, mostly from graft donor cells, taken 180 days after TCRalphabeta/CD19-depleted stem cell transplant. The receptors were sampled from a male patient between 5 and 17 years old who had a stem cell transplant for acute lymphoblastic leukemia, so the T cells may come from the graft donor.

This clonotype was picked up a small number of times. V gene TRBV20-1 combines with J gene TRBJ1-2, with D possibly TRBD1 on 5 matching bases. The CDR3 is made up of 13 amino acids. Germline V CDR1 and CDR2: DFQATT, SNEGSKA (reference sequence). Trimming removed 6 bases from V and 4 bases from J, with 15 bases in between. The CDR3 DNA follows: TGCAGTGCGCCGAATCCTGGGGCCTATGGCTACACCTTC. Amino acids: CSAPNPGAYGYTF.

The chain combines TRBV9 with TRBJ2-1; TRBD2 agrees at 10 bases. Per germline, CDR1 SGDLS and CDR2 YYNGEE. The CDR3 loop spans 15 amino acids. V shed 6 bases and J 2 bases; nucleotides not matched to a gene: 5. The DNA of the CDR3 is TGTGCCAGCAACATAGCGGGAGGAACCTACAATGAGCAGTTCTTC. The encoded protein is CASNIAGGTYNEQFF.

This clonotype was seen a few times. This rearrangement joins TRBV9 to TRBJ2-1; D is unresolved. Trimming removed 2 bases at V and 7 bases at J, with 10 bases between. Germline CDR1 SGDLS, CDR2 YYNGEE. The CDR3 covers 13 residues. For the CDR3, the DNA is TGTGCCAGCAGCGTTGGTCGGTTGAATGAGCAGTTCTTC. Protein sequence: CASSVGRLNEQFF. Supplemented by reference TRBV9 and TRBJ2-1, the full variable domain reads DSGVTQTPKHLITATGQRVTLRCSPRSGDLSVYWYQQSLDQGLQFLIQYYNGEERAKGNILERFSAQQFPDLHSELNLSSLELGDSALYFCASSVGRLNEQFFGPGTRLTVL.

There are a few counts of this clonotype. The CDR3 loop is CASIKVLAASSYEQYF. For the CDR3, the DNA is TGTGCCAGCATCAAAGTCCTAGCGGCGAGCTCCTACGAGCAGTACTTC. This chain joins TRBV7-2 and TRBJ2-7; 7 positions match TRBD2. With V trimmed by 7 bases and J by 0 bases, 12 bases remained unmatched. Germline V lookup: CDR1 SGHTA, CDR2 FQGNSA. This CDR3 spans 16 amino acids.

The chain is built from TRBV24-1 and TRBJ2-1; D might be TRBD1 or TRBD2, each matching 5 bases. The V end lost 4 bases, the J end lost 3 bases, and 9 bases lay between the germline ends. This CDR3 is 14 amino acids long. Germline CDR1 is KGHDR and CDR2 is SFDVKD. CDR3: CATSERGSYNEQFF. For the CDR3, the DNA is TGTGCCACCAGTGAGAGGGGCAGCTACAATGAGCAGTTCTTC.

The rearrangement links TRBV27 to TRBJ1-5; D gene unclear. This CDR3 is 15 amino acids long. Germline values: CDR1 MNHEY, CDR2 SMNVEV (reference sequence). V dropped 0 bases and J dropped 4 bases, with 10 bases sitting between them. The CDR3, as DNA: TGTGCCAGCAGTTTATCGAGGGCGGAGAATCAGCCCCAGCATTTT. Its protein product is CASSLSRAENQPQHF.

The rearrangement uses TRBV7-8 and TRBJ2-1; D possibly corresponds to TRBD2 (5 bases). V lost 0 bases, J lost 0 bases, and 6 bases lay in between. Germline values: CDR1 SGHVS, CDR2 FQNEAQ. The CDR3 extends over 15 amino acids. The CDR3: CASSLARGSYNEQFF. The CDR3 region has the DNA TGTGCCAGCAGCTTAGCCCGGGGCTCCTACAATGAGCAGTTCTTC. The entire variable domain, with the rest obtained from reference TRBV7-8 and TRBJ2-1, is as follows: GAGVSQSPRYKVAKRGQDVALRCDPISGHVSLFWYQQALGQGPEFLTYFQNEAQLDKSGLPSDRFFAERPEGSVSTLKIQRTQQEDSAVYLCASSLARGSYNEQFFGPGTRLTVL.

This clonotype was counted a few times. The chain links TRBV7-9 to TRBJ2-5; D is unresolved. CDR3 length: 12 amino acids. V gave up 5 bases and J gave up 5 bases, with 9 bases separating them. The germline V gene has CDR1 SEHNR and CDR2 FQNEAQ (reference sequence). CDR3 DNA: TGTGCCAGCAGCACCCCAGGCGAGACCCAGTACTTC. It is translated as CASSTPGETQYF.

This clonotype came up once. This chain uses TRBV7-9 with TRBJ2-3; weak D call: TRBD2 (6 bases). CDR3 length equals 15 residues. Trimming took off 3 bases at V and 1 base at J, with 11 bases between the two ends. Per germline, CDR1 SEHNR and CDR2 FQNEAQ (reference sequence). CDR3 sequence reads: CASSLWEERTDTQYF. Written as DNA, the CDR3 is TGTGCCAGCAGCTTGTGGGAGGAGCGCACAGATACGCAGTATTTT. Using reference TRBV7-9 and TRBJ2-3 for the parts outside the CDR3, the full variable domain is DTGVSQNPRHKITKRGQNVTFRCDPISEHNRLYWYRQTLGQGPEFLTYFQNEAQLEKSRLLSDRFSAERPKGSFSTLEIQRTEQGDSAMYLCASSLWEERTDTQYFGPGTRLTVL.

V and J are TRBV4-1 and TRBJ2-7; 12 bases match TRBD2. CDR1 and CDR2 (germline): MGHRA, YSYEKL. The length of the CDR3 is 17 residues. The V segment lost 3 bases and the J segment 4 bases; nucleotides outside the gene matches: 10. CDR3 DNA: TGCGCCAGCAGCCACACCGTGACTAGCGGGAGAGAGTACGAGCAGTACTTC. Its translation is CASSHTVTSGREYEQYF.

V is TRBV29-1 and J is TRBJ2-7; 8 nucleotides agree with TRBD1. Germline loops: CDR1 SQVTM, CDR2 ANQGSEA. CDR3 length equals 14 residues. Germline trimming cut 1 base from V and 6 bases from J; bases unmatched to any gene: 8. DNA of the CDR3: TGCAGCGTTGAAGCCCTGGGACAGGCCCGCGAGCAGTACTTC. It translates to CSVEALGQAREQYF.

This rearrangement joins TRBV7-3 to TRBJ2-3, with 11 bases fitting TRBD2. V shed 5 bases, J shed 2 bases, and the junction held 6 bases outside the gene matches. In germline, CDR1 is SGHTA, CDR2 FQGTGA. The CDR3 totals 16 residues. The CDR3 coding sequence is TGTGCCAGCAGCCTGACTAGCGGGACCTTCACAGATACGCAGTATTTT. Protein: CASSLTSGTFTDTQYF.

The chain links TRBV18 to TRBJ2-7; D perhaps matches TRBD2 (6 bases). The CDR3 sequence is 17 residues long. V lost 5 bases, J lost 7 bases, and 27 bases lay in between. Looked up from germline, CDR1 is KGHSH and CDR2 is LQKENI. The CDR3: CASSSGTTGLHSGEQYF. The CDR3 region has the DNA TGTGCCAGCTCATCGGGGACGACGGGACTCCATTCGGGGGAGCAGTACTTC. The full variable domain, completed using reference TRBV18 and TRBJ2-7, is NAGVMQNPRHLVRRRGQEARLRCSPMKGHSHVYWYRQLPEEGLKFMVYLQKENIIDESGMPKERFSAEFPKEGPSILRIQQVVRGDSAAYFCASSSGTTGLHSGEQYFGPGTRLTVT.

This clonotype was recorded a few times. J is TRBJ2-7 and V is TRBV20-1; D call uncertain. Germline lookup yields CDR1 DFQATT and CDR2 SNEGSKA (reference sequence). The CDR3 length is 15 residues. Trimming took off 3 bases at V and 1 base at J, with 16 bases between the two ends. CDR3 in DNA: TGCAGTGCTAGTTTTCCTATATTCGGGTCCTACGAGCAGTACTTC. Translating it yields CSASFPIFGSYEQYF.

This chain links TRBV25-1 with TRBJ2-6; D possibly corresponds to TRBD1 (6 bases). This CDR3 contains 16 residues. CDR1 is MGHDK and CDR2 is SYGVNS in the germline V gene. V was trimmed by 8 bases and J by 4 bases, leaving 18 bases between them. CDR3 protein: CASGSFTGTGANVLTF. As DNA, the CDR3 is TGTGCCAGCGGATCCTTCACAGGGACCGGGGCCAACGTCCTGACTTTC.

J is TRBJ2-6 and V is TRBV28; D unresolved. The ends were cut back, 7 bases at V and 0 bases at J, with 13 bases in the middle. Germline loops: CDR1 MDHEN, CDR2 SYDVKM. The CDR3 contains 16 residues. The CDR3 reads CASNQGRPSGANVLTF. CDR3 coding DNA: TGTGCCAGCAACCAAGGGCGCCCCTCTGGGGCCAACGTCCTGACTTTC. The variable domain in full, completed from reference TRBV28 and TRBJ2-6, reads DVKVTQSSRYLVKRTGEKVFLECVQDMDHENMFWYRQDPGLGLRLIYFSYDVKMKEKGDIPEGYSVSREKKERFSLILESASTNQTSMYLCASNQGRPSGANVLTFGAGSRLTVL.

In its sample, this clonotype was seen a few times. V and J are TRBV5-1 and TRBJ2-1; possibly TRBD2 for D (5 bases). Between the trimmed V and J ends, which lost 2 bases and 1 base, there was a span of 19 bases. The CDR3 runs 18 residues. Looked up from germline, CDR1 is SGHRS and CDR2 is YFSETQ. CDR3 amino acids: CASSFGIGRLGSYNEQFF. The CDR3 bases are TGCGCCAGCAGCTTCGGGATCGGACGGCTGGGGTCCTACAATGAGCAGTTCTTC.

This chain uses TRBV27 with TRBJ2-1; D assignment may be TRBD1 or TRBD2 (5 bases each). Trimming pared 5 bases from V and 6 bases from J, leaving 14 bases between. Germline V gene sequence: CDR1 MNHEY, CDR2 SMNVEV (reference sequence). The CDR3 spans 14 residues. CDR3: CASSPRDLGNEQFF. The CDR3 bases are TGTGCCAGCAGTCCCCGGGACCTCGGCAATGAGCAGTTCTTC.

V gene TRBV12-3 or TRBV12-4 combines with J gene TRBJ2-1; 10 bases line up with TRBD2. V trimming: 8 bases; J trimming: 0 bases; junction bases outside the gene matches: 10. The CDR3 is 17 residues long. DNA for the CDR3: TGTGCCAGCGGCCCCGGGACTAGCGCGAGCTCCTACAATGAGCAGTTCTTC. Translated, it gives CASGPGTSASSYNEQFF.